This TCR beta chain stems from a study of regulatory T cells in long-lasting Graves disease. Time point given: newly diagnosed GD, antithyroid drugs for less than 3 months. Generation of the TCR library employed RNA extracted from PBMCs. CDR3-region Arm-PCR and iRepertoire HTBI primers produced the TCR beta libraries. Each CDR3 protein gets one entry after TCRdb re-called the multiplex PCR reads with MiXCR. Here the sample spans hundreds of thousands of distinct CDR3 sequences, roughly 15% being singletons. The V segment lost 9 bases and the J segment 0 bases; nucleotides outside the gene matches: 15. Germline V lookup: CDR1 SGHRS, CDR2 YFSETQ. This CDR3 region has 17 residues. These data were also reused for a study on T cells in Graves' hyperthyroidism and ophthalmopathy.

This sequence originates from a woman in her 30s with Graves disease. The source was peripheral blood mononuclear cells (PBMCs), collected at new diagnosis, from a patient treated with antithyroid drugs. This chain links TRBV5-1 with TRBJ2-7, with TRBD2 identical over 10 bases. The CDR3 reads CATSRGLAGAYSYEQYF. CDR3 DNA: TGCGCCACGAGCAGGGGGCTAGCGGGAGCGTACTCCTACGAGCAGTACTTC.